This T cell receptor (beta chain) came from a study of OX40 agonist ivuxolimab in advanced cancers. With regard to the full study: Ivuxolimab, which targeted the costimulatory receptor OX40 (CD134), was an agonistic, fully human IgG2 monoclonal antibody. Prior anti-PD-1, anti-PD-L1 or anti-CTLA-4 therapy was permitted, and checkpoint inhibitors had been received by about two fifths of dose-escalation patients. The paper reports the monotherapy dose-escalation portion (N = 52 patients) of the phase I ivuxolimab trial. Of the roughly 50 dose-escalation patients, hepatocellular carcinoma was present in about 20, melanoma in roughly 15, renal cell carcinoma in 9 and head and neck cancer in 9. Intravenous ivuxolimab was administered to patients every 2 weeks at six dose levels: 0.01, 0.1, 0.3, 1.5, 3 and 10 mg/kg. The point of sequencing TCRbeta in the periphery was to test whether ivuxolimab changed TCR sequence diversity and drove clonal T-cell expansion. Partial responses occurred in three dose-escalation patients, of whom one had hepatocellular carcinoma and two had cutaneous melanoma. In the dose-escalation cohort, approximately 82% of patients were male, and the mean age was roughly 60 years, with a range of roughly 23 to 85.

At the junction V is shortened by 5 bases and J by 3 bases, with 12 bases in between. Including cysteine and phenylalanine, the CDR3 has 14 amino acids. Only the CDR3 DNA stays, 42 bases, in frame from base 1. CDR1 and CDR2 are read off the germline V gene as KGHSH and LQKENI. With regard to this clone: The antigen it recognizes is unknown. There are no base qualities to consult, and no much larger clone falls within one base.

The full study reports these points: Low levels of normalized T-cell clonal expansion were also shown by some nonresponding patients. Clonal expansion of both CD4+ and CD8+ blood T cells was observed from baseline to week 6 at doses 0.1 to 3.0 mg/kg. In partial responders in the 0.1-3.0 mg/kg groups, normalized peripheral clonal expansion was found to be among the lowest, especially among CD8+ T cells. After ivuxolimab, CD8+ T cells had more expanded clones than CD4+ T cells on average. The antigen specificity of the peripheral T cells that underwent clonal expansion was not determined.

Genomic DNA was isolated from the sorted cells so that the TCRbeta CDR3 region could be sequenced. The immunoSEQ Assay was used for sequencing of TCRbeta CDR3 regions. TCRdb's version of the immuneACCESS table is confined to in-frame rearrangements and falls short of the full clone set. An unresolved V gene accounts for under half of the shortfall where checked; the remainder is of unknown origin. A total of about 79,000 clones appear in this sample, more than 80% of them only once. The ten largest clones capture around 0.51% of the sample. The trial excluded patients who had a history of autoimmune disease or were on systemic immunosuppression. In every dose cohort, peripheral blood was drawn for TCR sequencing at baseline, cycle 4 day 1, and cycle 7 day 1. Samples came from an open-label, multicenter, first-in-human phase I dose-escalation trial of ivuxolimab. Adults with locally advanced or metastatic melanoma, renal cell carcinoma, hepatocellular carcinoma or head and neck squamous cell carcinoma were enrolled in the trial. CD4+ and CD8+ T cells were sorted separately from peripheral blood before TCR sequencing.

The sample in question was CD4+ or CD8+ T cells sorted from blood, obtained in a trial of the OX40 agonist ivuxolimab. The receptor was derived from an adult with an advanced solid tumor such as melanoma, head and neck, liver or kidney cancer. The chain uses TRBV18 and TRBJ2-3; matching of 6 bases hints at TRBD2 as the D gene. The CDR3 in this case is CASSTTRATDTQYF. The DNA sequence is as follows: TGTGCCAGCTCAACGACTAGGGCAACAGATACGCAGTATTTT. The full variable domain, with segments outside the CDR3 supplied by the reference TRBV18 and TRBJ2-3 proteins, appears as NAGVMQNPRHLVRRRGQEARLRCSPMKGHSHVYWYRQLPEEGLKFMVYLQKENIIDESGMPKERFSAEFPKEGPSILRIQQVVRGDSAAYFCASSTTRATDTQYFGPGTRLTVL.